This T cell receptor (beta chain) is from a study of blood T cell repertoires in COVID-19. In the authors' methods: From reference gene primer amplification, estimates of nucleated cell counts were derived. TCRdb's table, derived via immunoSEQ multiplex PCR, lists solely in-frame clones and lacks some. V and J calls plus clone size are reproduced from that table; the DNA served to infer D and trimming. The table records 350,000 to 400,000 clones, 86% of them present only once. Specimen: peripheral blood. The sequence derives from a woman aged 55-69 years with COVID-19, enrolled during active disease.

The CDR3 loop reads CASKFQGNTEAFF. CDR3 in DNA: TGCGCCAGCAAATTTCAGGGGAACACTGAAGCTTTCTTT. The chain is built from TRBV5-1 and TRBJ1-1, with a possible D match to TRBD1 (5 bases). The germline CDR1 and CDR2 sequences are SGHRS and YFSETQ. This CDR3 contains 13 residues. Deletions cut 6 bases from V and 1 base from J, with 10 bases between.